The 14 T cell receptor beta chains below come from one sample, sequenced in a study of T cell repertoires in cytomegalovirus infection. These receptors' antigens are unknown. Each CDR3 protein gets one entry after TCRdb re-called the reads with MiXCR. The sample contains about 740,000 distinct CDR3 sequences, 30% to 40% of which appear only once. The sample was cultured PBMCs, taken from culture after CMV antigen stimulation. All receptors come from a human donor in good health (CMV status not recorded). Some clones in this sample may be carry-over from other donors' samples.

This clonotype was seen more than once but under ten times. J is TRBJ2-3 and V is TRBV10-3; 8 bases map to TRBD2. V gave up 5 bases and J gave up 0 bases; unmatched junction bases: 4. CDR3 length: 15 amino acids. Germline CDR1 and CDR2: ENHRY and SYGVKD. CDR3 bases: TGTGCCATCAGTAAAGCGGGGGCGAGCACAGATACGCAGTATTTT. Translation: CAISKAGASTDTQYF.

This clonotype was found many times. The CDR3 nucleotides read TGTGCCAGCAGCTTAAGGACTAGCGGAAACACCGGGGAGCTGTTTTTT. Protein: CASSLRTSGNTGELFF. The rearrangement links TRBV7-8 to TRBJ2-2, with 10 bases lining up with TRBD2. V was pared by 2 bases and J by 2 bases, with 2 bases of the junction left unmatched. Germline V gene lookup returns CDR1 SGHVS and CDR2 FQNEAQ. The CDR3 sequence is 16 residues long.

This clonotype was recorded at least ten times. This chain links TRBV7-9 with TRBJ2-1, with 13 bases lining up with TRBD2. J was trimmed by 8 bases and V by 5 bases; bases with no gene match: 12. CDR1 and CDR2 (germline): SEHNR, FQNEAQ (reference sequence). The CDR3 covers 17 residues. CDR3 coding DNA: TGTGCCAGCAGCACATGGACTAGCGGGGGACCCGGGTATGAGCAGTTCTTC. This codes for CASSTWTSGGPGYEQFF.

This clonotype was seen a handful of times. The chain carries TRBV14 and TRBJ2-7, with 9 nucleotides matching TRBD1. Germline V gene lookup returns CDR1 SGHDN and CDR2 FVKESK. J lost 5 bases, V lost 2 bases, and 7 bases had no gene match. The CDR3 contains 15 residues. The DNA for the CDR3 is TGTGCCAGCAGCCAACCCGGGACAGGGAAGAACGAGCAGTACTTC. The encoded protein is CASSQPGTGKNEQYF. The variable domain in full, with the rest retrieved from reference TRBV14 and TRBJ2-7, is EAGVTQFPSHSVIEKGQTVTLRCDPISGHDNLYWYRRVMGKEIKFLLHFVKESKQDESGMPNNRFLAERTGGTYSTLKVQPAELEDSGVYFCASSQPGTGKNEQYFGPGTRLTVT.

The CDR3 sequence: CAISESTGLTNTEAFF. DNA of the CDR3: TGTGCCATCAGTGAGTCGACCGGCCTTACGAACACTGAAGCTTTCTTT. The rearrangement uses TRBV10-3 and TRBJ1-1, with unresolved D. CDR3 length: 16 amino acids. The V and J ends lost 0 bases and 1 base respectively, with 12 bases between them. CDR1 is ENHRY, CDR2 SYGVKD, per germline.

This clonotype was seen at least ten times. This chain joins TRBV7-6 and TRBJ2-1; D unresolved. V was clipped by 4 bases and J by 2 bases, with 6 bases between them. This CDR3 is 13 amino acids long. The germline V gene encodes CDR1 SGHVS and CDR2 FNYEAQ. Here the CDR3 DNA reads TGTGCCAGCAGCTCAAGAACCTACAATGAGCAGTTCTTC. This gives the protein CASSSRTYNEQFF.

This clonotype was observed a handful of times. The chain carries TRBV7-2 and TRBJ2-2; D is perhaps TRBD1 (5 bases). The CDR3 is 11 amino acids. V was cut by 5 bases and J by 7 bases, with 5 bases left in between. Germline assignment: CDR1 SGHTA and CDR2 FQGNSA. The CDR3 sequence is CASSDSGELFF. In DNA, the CDR3 is TGTGCCAGCAGCGACAGCGGGGAGCTGTTTTTT.

This sequence joins TRBV7-6 and TRBJ1-3; tentatively, D is TRBD1 (5 bases). Germline CDR1 SGHVS, CDR2 FNYEAQ. The CDR3 is 16 amino acids. V lost 5 bases and J 2 bases, leaving 16 bases between the germline ends. The CDR3 coding sequence is TGTGCCAGCAGCGAACGGGGCCGGTCGCCTGGAAACACCATATATTTT. Its protein is CASSERGRSPGNTIYF.

The gene calls are TRBV6-5 and TRBJ1-1; possibly TRBD1 for D (5 bases). The CDR3 extends over 14 amino acids. Germline V gene data show CDR1 as MNHEY and CDR2 as SVGAGI. V dropped 2 bases and J dropped 7 bases, with 14 bases sitting between them. Here the CDR3 reads CASSYAGGDLEAFF. The CDR3 DNA is TGTGCCAGCAGTTACGCAGGAGGGGACCTTGAAGCTTTCTTT.

The rearrangement uses TRBV27 and TRBJ2-2; tentatively, D is TRBD2 (6 bases). The CDR3 extends over 13 amino acids. Trimming cost V 5 bases and J 6 bases, with 10 bases left between them. Germline CDR1 reads MNHEY; CDR2 reads SMNVEV (reference sequence). In DNA form, the CDR3 reads TGTGCCAGCAGTCTTCGACTAGCCGGGGAGCTGTTTTTT. Translated: CASSLRLAGELFF.

The chain uses TRBV20-1 and TRBJ2-5; D not resolved. Germline loops: CDR1 DFQATT, CDR2 SNEGSKA (reference sequence). The CDR3 consists of 12 residues. V was pared by 3 bases and J by 4 bases, with 9 bases between. CDR3 sequence: CSARSRGETQYF. The CDR3 DNA reads as TGCAGTGCTAGGTCAAGAGGAGAGACCCAGTACTTC.

This clonotype has only a few counts. The V and J genes are TRBV6-5 and TRBJ1-1; D remains unclear. This CDR3 comprises 12 residues. Trimming shortened V by 5 bases and J by 7 bases, and 11 bases separated the two germline ends. The V gene's germline CDR1 is MNHEY and CDR2 SVGAGI. CDR3 loop: CASSTESGEAFF. The CDR3 nucleotides are TGTGCCAGCAGTACTGAAAGTGGTGAAGCTTTCTTT.

The genes are TRBV10-3 and TRBJ1-2, with D perhaps matching TRBD1 (5 bases). V dropped 6 bases and J dropped 0 bases, with 14 bases sitting between them. CDR1 is ENHRY and CDR2 is SYGVKD in the germline V gene. There are 15 residues in the CDR3. Here the CDR3 reads CAIRREGRANYGYTF. The CDR3 bases are TGTGCCATCAGAAGAGAGGGGAGGGCTAACTATGGCTACACCTTC.

The V call is TRBV12-3 or TRBV12-4, the J call TRBJ1-2; D is unclear. The length of the CDR3 is 12 residues. The germline V and J ends were trimmed by 5 bases and 8 bases, with 12 bases remaining between them. The CDR3 protein is CASSDRMTGYTF. The CDR3 DNA follows: TGTGCCAGCAGTGACCGGATGACGGGCTACACCTTC.